The source of this T cell receptor beta chain is a study of technical replicates of blood from four donors. The length of the CDR3 is 16 residues. V dropped 2 bases and J dropped 3; count of bases not matched to a gene: 8. CDR1 is LNHNV, CDR2 YYDKDF, per germline (reference sequence). Profiling relied on immunoSEQ multiplex PCR, and the TCRdb table lists in-frame clones only, not all of them. The sample has some 77,000 clones; roughly 97% are singletons. The genes are TRBV15 and TRBJ2-3, with 7 positions matching TRBD1. Sequencing used T cells isolated from PBMCs. This receptor was identified in a human donor in good health. CDR3 in amino acids: CATSRLDRAGTDTQYF. The CDR3 bases are TGTGCCACCAGCAGACTCGACAGGGCAGGAACAGATACGCAGTATTTT.